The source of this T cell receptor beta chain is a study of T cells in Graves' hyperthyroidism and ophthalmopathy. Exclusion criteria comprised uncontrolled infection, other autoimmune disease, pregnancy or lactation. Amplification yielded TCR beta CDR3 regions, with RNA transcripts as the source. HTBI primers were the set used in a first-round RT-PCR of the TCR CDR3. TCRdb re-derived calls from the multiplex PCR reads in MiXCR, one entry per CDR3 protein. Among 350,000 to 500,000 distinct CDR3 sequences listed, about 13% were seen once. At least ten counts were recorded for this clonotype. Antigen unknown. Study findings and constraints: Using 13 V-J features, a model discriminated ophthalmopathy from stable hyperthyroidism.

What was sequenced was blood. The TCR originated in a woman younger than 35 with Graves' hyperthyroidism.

CDR3 coding DNA: TGTGCCAGCAGCTTTTTTAATTCTGGCGGGAGGGCGGGGGCTTTATACAATGAGCAGTTCTTC. Amino acid sequence: CASSFFNSGGRAGALYNEQFF. The gene calls are TRBV11-3 and TRBJ2-1, with 9 bases that match TRBD2. The CDR3 is made up of 21 amino acids. CDR1 is SGHNT and CDR2 is YENEEA in the germline V gene. After removal of 3 bases from V and 4 bases from J, the junction contained 22 bases not matched to a gene.